The 2 T cell receptor beta chains given below trace back to one sample, sequenced in a study of read filtering for tumor transcriptome and immune sequencing (dated by TCRdb to the early 2020s). Data came from an Illumina HiSeq 4000. TCR libraries were built from roughly 370 ng RNA with the Immunoverse kit, using molecular barcoded adaptors covering alpha/delta and beta/gamma chains. Clones were called with MiXCR by TCRdb after fastp trimmed the public reads at Q25, and only in-frame beta chains were retained. Each record represents a unique CDR3 protein, reported with the most common genes and DNA among its rows. The sample profile shows more than 45,000 distinct CDR3 sequences; around 20% of them were found once. The top ten constitute about 16% of the sample. Material for sequencing was a population of CD138-negative cells sorted from bone marrow. The cell subset or site label, as the study defines it: bone marrow mononuclear cells depleted of CD138+ plasma/myeloma cells by negative magnetic selection. All receptors come from a donor aged 40 or over with multiple myeloma.

This clonotype was observed many times. The genes are TRBV29-1 and TRBJ2-1; no clear D gene. CDR1 and CDR2 from the germline V gene are SQVTM and ANQGSEA. The CDR3 length is 13 residues. V lost 3 bases, J lost 8 bases, and 14 bases lay in between. CDR3 DNA: TGCAGCGTTGATTGGCGGACGCTCGATGAGCAGTTCTTC. Translation: CSVDWRTLDEQFF.

This clonotype has at least ten counts. The chain has TRBV29-1 and TRBJ1-1; possible D gene TRBD1, 6 bases. The V gene's germline CDR1 is SQVTM and CDR2 ANQGSEA. The CDR3 consists of 11 residues. V lost 3 bases and J 11 bases, leaving 13 bases between the germline ends. The CDR3 nucleotides read TGCAGCGTTGATGGGGGAAGGGGGGCTTTCTTT. This sequence encodes CSVDGGRGAFF. Variable domain in full (rest from reference TRBV29-1 and TRBJ1-1): SAVISQKPSRDICQRGTSLTIQCQVDSQVTMMFWYRQQPGQSLTLIATANQGSEATYESGFVIDKFPISRPNLTFSTLTVSNMSPEDSSIYLCSVDGGRGAFFGQGTRLTVV.